The present T cell receptor (beta chain) was sequenced within a study of EBV T-cell therapy then PD-1 blockade in nasopharyngeal carcinoma. The ends lost 7 bases at V and 6 bases at J; junction bases unmatched: 11. The CDR3 runs to 14 residues. Germline V gene lookup returns CDR1 MNHEY and CDR2 SVGAGI. This clone was detected only a few times. Its target is unknown. Clones were read by immunoSEQ multiplex PCR, and TCRdb kept only the in-frame ones, dropping some. The sample lists about 23,000 clones; over 75% were seen once. As to treatment: AdE1-LMPpoly-expanded autologous EBV-specific T-cell therapy followed by anti-PD-1 nivolumab.

This material consisted of CD8+ T cells from blood, taken at approximately day 61 from a patient whose treatment included autologous EBV-specific T cells and nivolumab. The chain carries TRBV6-5 and TRBJ1-2, with 7 bases matching TRBD1. This receptor was obtained from a man aged 35-49 years with nasopharyngeal carcinoma. Here the CDR3 DNA reads TGTGCCAGCAATCGACAGGGTGGATCTAATGGCTACACCTTC. Translated: CASNRQGGSNGYTF.